This T cell receptor beta chain originates from a study of a mutant IDH1 vaccine in newly diagnosed glioma. Study details: Treated patients were roughly 62% male, roughly 38% female, mean age about 41 years. Most had both radiotherapy and temozolomide beforehand; others had only one.

V was clipped by 5 bases and J by 4 bases; unmatched bases: 5. This CDR3 is 15 amino acids long. Germline CDR1 MDHEN, CDR2 SYDVKM. Time point here: baseline, week 1 (first vaccination visit). Treatment of the sample: pre-vaccination baseline after standard-of-care therapy. Only in-frame clones appear in the TCRdb table, and some are missing; sequencing was by immunoSEQ multiplex PCR. The sample consists of about 38,000 clones, approximately 92% of them appearing once. The genes are TRBV28 and TRBJ1-6, with 7 bases identical to TRBD1. The TCR comes from a man aged 18 to 35 with glioma. This sample comprised PBMCs, obtained from a glioma patient treated with radiotherapy, temozolomide or both. CDR3: CASSKHRGYNSPLHF. For the CDR3, the DNA is TGTGCCAGCAGTAAACACAGGGGTTATAATTCACCCCTCCACTTT.